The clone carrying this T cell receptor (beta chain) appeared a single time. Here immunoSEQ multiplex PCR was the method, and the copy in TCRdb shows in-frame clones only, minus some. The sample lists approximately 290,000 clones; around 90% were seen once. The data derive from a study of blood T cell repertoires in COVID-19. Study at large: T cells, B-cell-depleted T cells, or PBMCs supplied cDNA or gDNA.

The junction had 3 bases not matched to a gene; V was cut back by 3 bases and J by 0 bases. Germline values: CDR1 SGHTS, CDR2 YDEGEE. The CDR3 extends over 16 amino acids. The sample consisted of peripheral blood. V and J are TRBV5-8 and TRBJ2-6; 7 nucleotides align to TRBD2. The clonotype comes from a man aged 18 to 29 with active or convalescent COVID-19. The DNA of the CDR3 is TGTGCCAGCAGCTGGGGGGGGATCTCTGGGGCCAACGTCCTGACTTTC. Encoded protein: CASSWGGISGANVLTF.